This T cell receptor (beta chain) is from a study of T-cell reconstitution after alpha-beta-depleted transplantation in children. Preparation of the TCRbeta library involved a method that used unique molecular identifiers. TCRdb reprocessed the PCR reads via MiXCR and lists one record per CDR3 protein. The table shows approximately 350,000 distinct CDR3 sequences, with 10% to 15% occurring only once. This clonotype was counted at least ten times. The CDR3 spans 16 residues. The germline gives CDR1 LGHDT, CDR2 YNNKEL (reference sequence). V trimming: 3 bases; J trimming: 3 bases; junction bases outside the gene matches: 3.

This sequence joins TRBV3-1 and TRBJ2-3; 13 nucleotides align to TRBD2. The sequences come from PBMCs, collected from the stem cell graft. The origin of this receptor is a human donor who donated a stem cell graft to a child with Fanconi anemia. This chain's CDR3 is CASSQRLAGGTDTQYF. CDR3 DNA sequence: TGTGCCAGCAGCCAGCGACTAGCGGGGGGTACAGATACGCAGTATTTT.